The rows below give T cell receptor beta chains drawn from one sample of a study of CD8 T cells in ankylosing spondylitis. TCRdb independently ran MiXCR on the 5' RACE reads; one entry per CDR3 protein. The data contain about 240,000 distinct CDR3 sequences, 8.6% of them singletons. The sequenced material came from blood, either unsorted or a sorted T cell fraction (not recorded which). The source of these receptors is a male donor with ankylosing spondylitis or in good health (not recorded which). CDR3s include the opening cysteine and the closing phenylalanine or tryptophan. Fields, in order: J gene, clone size, D gene, V gene, CDR3 DNA, CDR3 protein. The D gene is left open where the match is weak. Not all rows give a size; the values are once, few, many and, for expanded clones, a class.

J: TRBJ1-1; size: many; D: .; V: TRBV29-1; DNA: TGCAGCGTTGCCCGGGGCCCTGAAGCTTTCTTT; CDR3: CSVARGPEAFF
J: TRBJ2-5; size: many; D: TRBD2; V: TRBV7-8; DNA: TGTGCCAGCAGCTTAGCGTCGGGAGGGGCACAAGGGACCCAGTACTTC; CDR3: CASSLASGGAQGTQYF
J: TRBJ2-1; size: many; D: TRBD2; V: TRBV12-3/TRBV12-4; DNA: TGTGCCAGCAGTTTTCTACTAGCGGGTTTCAATGAGCAGTTCTTC; CDR3: CASSFLLAGFNEQFF
J: TRBJ2-7; size: few; D: .; V: TRBV7-9; DNA: TGTGCCAGCACCCTTAGTGGCGGGACGCACGAGCAGTACTTC; CDR3: CASTLSGGTHEQYF
J: TRBJ2-1; size: many; D: .; V: TRBV7-2; DNA: TGTGCCAGCAGCTTAGGTTTAGCCAATGAGCAGTTCTTC; CDR3: CASSLGLANEQFF
J: TRBJ2-2; size: many; D: .; V: TRBV12-5; DNA: TGTGCTAGTGGCGCCGATGGAGGGGAGCTGTTTTTT; CDR3: CASGADGGELFF
J: TRBJ2-1; size: few; D: .; V: TRBV30; DNA: TGTGCCTGGAGTGTAGTACTGCACAATGAGCAGTTCTTC; CDR3: CAWSVVLHNEQFF
J: TRBJ1-2; size: many; D: .; V: TRBV4-1; DNA: TGCGCCAGCAGCCAAGTAGGGAATGGCTACACCTTC; CDR3: CASSQVGNGYTF
J: TRBJ2-2; size: .; D: .; V: TRBV5-6; DNA: TGTGCCGGATACGTGGGCAGGCCGAACACCGGGGAGCAGTTTTTT; CDR3: CAGYVGRPNTGEQFF
J: TRBJ2-1; size: many; D: TRBD1; V: TRBV27; DNA: TGTGCCAGCAGGGACAGGAGTTTTTACAATGAGCAGTTCTTC; CDR3: CASRDRSFYNEQFF
J: TRBJ1-5; size: few; D: TRBD1; V: TRBV18; DNA: TGTGCCAGCTCACCAGGCGGAGGGGGCAGGGATCAGCCCCAGCATTTT; CDR3: CASSPGGGGRDQPQHF
J: TRBJ1-1; size: many; D: .; V: TRBV5-1; DNA: TGCGCCAGCAGCTTGGTACCGGGGTCCACTGAAGCTTTCTTT; CDR3: CASSLVPGSTEAFF
J: TRBJ2-3; size: .; D: .; V: TRBV7-2; DNA: TGTGCCAGCAGCTTTAAGGGGAGCTACACAGATACGCAGTATTTT; CDR3: CASSFKGSYTDTQYF
J: TRBJ2-5; size: many; D: .; V: TRBV7-6; DNA: TGTGCCAGCAGCTTAACGGGGCACCAAGAGACCCAGTACTTC; CDR3: CASSLTGHQETQYF
J: TRBJ2-3; size: .; D: .; V: TRBV5-5; DNA: TGTGCCAGCAGCTTGGTCTTGACCGGTGTTGGAGATACGCAGTATTTT; CDR3: CASSLVLTGVGDTQYF
J: TRBJ2-1; size: few; D: TRBD2; V: TRBV4-3; DNA: TGCGCCAGCAGCCAGCTGCTAGCGGGAGGCCGGAATGAGCAGTTCTTC; CDR3: CASSQLLAGGRNEQFF
J: TRBJ2-1; size: .; D: TRBD2; V: TRBV7-6; DNA: TGTGCCAGCAGCCGTGGACTAGCGCAGGATGAGCAGTTCTTC; CDR3: CASSRGLAQDEQFF
J: TRBJ2-5; size: many; D: .; V: TRBV7-2; DNA: TGTGCCAGCAGGAACTCATTACCGGGAGAAGAGACCCAGTACTTC; CDR3: CASRNSLPGEETQYF
J: TRBJ1-1; size: many; D: .; V: TRBV18; DNA: TGTGCCAGCTCAGCTTCGCGGGGGGGGAACACTGAAGCTTTCTTT; CDR3: CASSASRGGNTEAFF
J: TRBJ2-7; size: .; D: .; V: TRBV6-2/TRBV6-3; DNA: TGTGCCAGCAGTTACTCTCCTTCCTACGAGCAGTACTTC; CDR3: CASSYSPSYEQYF
J: TRBJ1-3; size: many; D: TRBD1; V: TRBV20-1; DNA: TGCAGTGCTAGGGGACAGGGGGATGGAAACACCATATATTTT; CDR3: CSARGQGDGNTIYF
J: TRBJ2-7; size: many; D: TRBD2; V: TRBV20-1; DNA: TGCAGTGCGACTAGCGGGAGCTACGAGCAGTACTTC; CDR3: CSATSGSYEQYF
J: TRBJ1-2; size: many; D: TRBD1; V: TRBV20-1; DNA: TGCAGTGCTAGGTCTACAGGGGGCTTCTATGGCTACACCTTC; CDR3: CSARSTGGFYGYTF
J: TRBJ1-3; size: many; D: TRBD1; V: TRBV11-2; DNA: TGTGCCAGCAGCTTAGAGATCCCTGGACAGGGGGCTGGAAACACCATATATTTT; CDR3: CASSLEIPGQGAGNTIYF
J: TRBJ1-1; size: many; D: .; V: TRBV5-5; DNA: .; CDR3: CASILGGAMNTEAFF
J: TRBJ2-5; size: many; D: TRBD1; V: TRBV3-1; DNA: TGTGCCAGCAGTCGACAGGGTCATGGAGAGACCCAGTACTTC; CDR3: CASSRQGHGETQYF
J: TRBJ1-1; size: few; D: .; V: TRBV18; DNA: TGTGCCAGCTCACCAATCGGGGAGTCTGAAGCTTTCTTT; CDR3: CASSPIGESEAFF
J: TRBJ1-2; size: few; D: .; V: TRBV4-3; DNA: TGCGCCAGCAGCCAAATCGGGGGCAGGGTGCGCTACACCTTC; CDR3: CASSQIGGRVRYTF
J: TRBJ1-6; size: .; D: TRBD1; V: TRBV6-5; DNA: TGTGCCAGCAGTTACGGGGACAGGGTAGCCTCACCCCTCCACTTT; CDR3: CASSYGDRVASPLHF
J: TRBJ1-1; size: many; D: .; V: TRBV27; DNA: TGTGCCAGCAGTTTATCCACGGGTGGGAGCACTGAAGCTTTCTTT; CDR3: CASSLSTGGSTEAFF
J: TRBJ2-7; size: many; D: .; V: TRBV10-3; DNA: TGTGCCATCAGTGGACCCCCGGACTCCGGGGAGGAGCAGTACTTC; CDR3: CAISGPPDSGEEQYF
J: TRBJ2-7; size: many; D: .; V: TRBV4-1; DNA: TGCGCCAGCAGCCAAGAACGGTTAGCTACCTACGAGCAGTACTTC; CDR3: CASSQERLATYEQYF
J: TRBJ1-2; size: many; D: TRBD1; V: TRBV5-1; DNA: TGCGCCAGCAGCCCCGGGGGACAGGAGAACTATGGCTACACCTTC; CDR3: CASSPGGQENYGYTF
J: TRBJ1-1; size: many; D: .; V: TRBV20-1; DNA: TGCAGTGCTAGAGATATAGGGATGAACACTGAAGCTTTCTTT; CDR3: CSARDIGMNTEAFF
J: TRBJ2-4; size: many; D: .; V: TRBV2; DNA: TGTGCCAGCACCAAAGTCCAGGGGAACATTCAGTACTTC; CDR3: CASTKVQGNIQYF
J: TRBJ1-5; size: many; D: .; V: TRBV7-6; DNA: TGTGCCAGCAGCTTATCAGAAAATCAGCCCCAGCATTTT; CDR3: CASSLSENQPQHF
J: TRBJ1-2; size: many; D: .; V: TRBV6-1; DNA: TGTGCCAGCACCCCAGGACAGATCTATGGCTACACCTTC; CDR3: CASTPGQIYGYTF
J: TRBJ2-5; size: many; D: TRBD2; V: TRBV20-1; DNA: TGCAGTGCTAGTCATGGGAGCGGGATGGAGACCCAGTACTTC; CDR3: CSASHGSGMETQYF
J: TRBJ1-2; size: .; D: .; V: TRBV30; DNA: TGTGCCTGGAGTCAGGGGAATTTCTATGGCTACACCTTC; CDR3: CAWSQGNFYGYTF
J: TRBJ1-5; size: many; D: .; V: TRBV6-1; DNA: TGTGCCAGCAGCCCGGGGGGGGGCTTCAGCAATCAGCCCCAGCATTTT; CDR3: CASSPGGGFSNQPQHF
J: TRBJ1-5; size: many; D: TRBD1; V: TRBV20-1; DNA: TGCAGTGCCCGAGGAGGGACAGGGTCGGCTAATCAGCCCCAGCATTTT; CDR3: CSARGGTGSANQPQHF
J: TRBJ2-1; size: many; D: .; V: TRBV27; DNA: TGTGCCAGCAGTTTGATGAGTTACAATGAGCAGTTCTTC; CDR3: CASSLMSYNEQFF
J: TRBJ1-2; size: many; D: .; V: TRBV5-6; DNA: TGTGCCAGCAGCTTTCGGGGGGCGCGCTATGGCTACACCTTC; CDR3: CASSFRGARYGYTF
J: TRBJ1-1; size: .; D: .; V: TRBV7-9; DNA: TGTGCCAGCACCGATACCACAAATTTGGCTTTCTTT; CDR3: CASTDTTNLAFF
J: TRBJ1-1; size: .; D: .; V: TRBV30; DNA: TGTGCCTGGAGTCTCCCTAGGCAGGAAGCTTTCTTT; CDR3: CAWSLPRQEAFF
J: TRBJ1-1; size: few; D: .; V: TRBV10-3; DNA: TGTGCCATCAGTGAGGGGCTCACTGAAGCTTTCTTT; CDR3: CAISEGLTEAFF
J: TRBJ1-1; size: many; D: .; V: TRBV7-9; DNA: TGTGCCAGCAGCTTCTTTGGGAGTAGTGGTGAAGCTTTCTTT; CDR3: CASSFFGSSGEAFF
J: TRBJ2-3; size: many; D: TRBD1; V: TRBV5-1; DNA: TGCGCCAGCAGCTTGGCGACAGGGGGAACCACAGATACGCAGTATTTT; CDR3: CASSLATGGTTDTQYF
J: TRBJ1-1; size: many; D: TRBD1; V: TRBV10-2; DNA: TGCGCCAGCAGTGATTCGGGACAGCCGAACACTGAAGCTTTCTTT; CDR3: CASSDSGQPNTEAFF